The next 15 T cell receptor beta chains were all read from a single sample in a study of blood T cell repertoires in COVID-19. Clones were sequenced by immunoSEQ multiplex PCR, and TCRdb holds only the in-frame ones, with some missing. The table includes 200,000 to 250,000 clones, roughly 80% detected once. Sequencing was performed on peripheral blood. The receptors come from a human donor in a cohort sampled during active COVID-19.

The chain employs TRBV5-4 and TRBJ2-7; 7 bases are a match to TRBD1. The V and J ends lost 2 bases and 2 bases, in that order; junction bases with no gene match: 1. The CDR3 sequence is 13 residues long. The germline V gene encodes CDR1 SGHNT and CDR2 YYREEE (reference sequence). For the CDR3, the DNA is TGTGCCAGCAGCTTCCAGGGGGCCTACGAGCAGTACTTC. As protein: CASSFQGAYEQYF. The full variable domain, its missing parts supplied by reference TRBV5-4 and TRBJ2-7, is ETGVTQSPTHLIKTRGQQVTLRCSSQSGHNTVSWYQQALGQGPQFIFQYYREEENGRGNFPPRFSGLQFPNYSSELNVNALELDDSALYLCASSFQGAYEQYFGPGTRLTVT.

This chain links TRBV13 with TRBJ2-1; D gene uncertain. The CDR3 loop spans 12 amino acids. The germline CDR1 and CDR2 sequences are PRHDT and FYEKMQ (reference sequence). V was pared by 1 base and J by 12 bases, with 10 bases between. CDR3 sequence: CASSLDFTVQFF. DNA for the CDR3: TGTGCCAGCAGCTTAGACTTTACGGTGCAGTTCTTC. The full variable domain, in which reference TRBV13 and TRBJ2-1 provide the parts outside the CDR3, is AAGVIQSPRHLIKEKRETATLKCYPIPRHDTVYWYQQGPGQDPQFLISFYEKMQSDKGSIPDRFSAQQFSDYHSELNMSSLELGDSALYFCASSLDFTVQFFGPGTRLTVL.

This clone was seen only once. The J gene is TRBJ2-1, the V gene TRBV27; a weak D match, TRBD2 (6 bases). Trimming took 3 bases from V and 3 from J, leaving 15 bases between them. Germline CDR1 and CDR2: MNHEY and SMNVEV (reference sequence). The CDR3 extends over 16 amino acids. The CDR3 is CASSLGPGVYYNEQFF. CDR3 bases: TGTGCCAGCAGTTTGGGGCCGGGAGTATACTACAATGAGCAGTTCTTC.

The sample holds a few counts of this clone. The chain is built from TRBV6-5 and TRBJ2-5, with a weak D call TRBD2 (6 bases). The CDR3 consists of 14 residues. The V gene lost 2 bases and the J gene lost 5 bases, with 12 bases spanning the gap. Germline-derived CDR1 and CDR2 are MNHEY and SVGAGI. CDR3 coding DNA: TGTGCCAGCAGTTACGGGCTAGCGAGGGAGACCCAGTACTTC. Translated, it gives CASSYGLARETQYF.

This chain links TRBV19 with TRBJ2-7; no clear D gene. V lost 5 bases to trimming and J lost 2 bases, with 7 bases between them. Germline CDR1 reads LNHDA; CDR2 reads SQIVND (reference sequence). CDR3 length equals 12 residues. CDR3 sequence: CASSPGTYEQYF. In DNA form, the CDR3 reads TGTGCCAGTAGTCCGGGTACCTACGAGCAGTACTTC.

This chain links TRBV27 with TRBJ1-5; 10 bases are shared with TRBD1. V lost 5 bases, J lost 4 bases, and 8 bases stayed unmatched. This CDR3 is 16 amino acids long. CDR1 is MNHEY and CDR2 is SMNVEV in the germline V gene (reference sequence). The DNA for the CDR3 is TGTGCCAGCAGTCGCGGGACAGGGGTACGAAATCAGCCCCAGCATTTT. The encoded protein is CASSRGTGVRNQPQHF.

The CDR3 region is CASSLIGGAGGYTF. The CDR3, as DNA: TGTGCCAGCAGTTTAATAGGGGGCGCGGGTGGCTACACCTTC. The gene calls are TRBV27 and TRBJ1-2, with TRBD1 matching 7 bases. V shed 2 bases and J 7 bases; nucleotides not matched to a gene: 7. Germline V gene data show CDR1 as MNHEY and CDR2 as SMNVEV (reference sequence). CDR3 length: 14 residues.

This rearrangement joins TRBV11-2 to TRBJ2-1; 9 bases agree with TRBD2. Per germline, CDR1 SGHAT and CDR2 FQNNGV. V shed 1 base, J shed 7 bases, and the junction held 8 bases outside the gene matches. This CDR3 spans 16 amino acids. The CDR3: CASSLVAGGPGNEQFF. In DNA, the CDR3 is TGTGCCAGCAGCTTAGTGGCGGGAGGGCCTGGAAATGAGCAGTTCTTC.

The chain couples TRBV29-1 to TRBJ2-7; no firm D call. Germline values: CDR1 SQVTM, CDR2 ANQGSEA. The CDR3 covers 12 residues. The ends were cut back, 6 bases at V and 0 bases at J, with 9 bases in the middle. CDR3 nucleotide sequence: TGCAGCGTAATGACTGGCTCCTACGAGCAGTACTTC. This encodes CSVMTGSYEQYF.

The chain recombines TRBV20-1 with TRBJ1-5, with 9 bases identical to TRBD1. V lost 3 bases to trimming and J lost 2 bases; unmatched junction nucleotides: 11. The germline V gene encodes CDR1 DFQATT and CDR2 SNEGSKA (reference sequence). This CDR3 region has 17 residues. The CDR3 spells CSASGTGTFSGNQPQHF. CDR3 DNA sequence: TGCAGTGCTAGTGGGACAGGGACCTTCTCTGGCAATCAGCCCCAGCATTTT.

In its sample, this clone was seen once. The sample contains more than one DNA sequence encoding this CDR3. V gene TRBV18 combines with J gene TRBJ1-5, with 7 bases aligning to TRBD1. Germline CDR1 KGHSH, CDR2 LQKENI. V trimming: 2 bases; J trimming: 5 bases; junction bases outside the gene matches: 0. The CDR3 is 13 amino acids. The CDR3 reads CASSPGQDQPQHF. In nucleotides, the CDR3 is TGTGCCAGCTCACCAGGACAGGATCAGCCCCAGCATTTT.

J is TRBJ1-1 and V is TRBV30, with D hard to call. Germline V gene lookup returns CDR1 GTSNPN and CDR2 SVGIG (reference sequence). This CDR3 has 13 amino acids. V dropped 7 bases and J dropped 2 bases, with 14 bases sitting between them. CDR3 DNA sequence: TGTGCCTCGTCTCTACCGGGAAACACTGAAGCTTTCTTT. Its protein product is CASSLPGNTEAFF.

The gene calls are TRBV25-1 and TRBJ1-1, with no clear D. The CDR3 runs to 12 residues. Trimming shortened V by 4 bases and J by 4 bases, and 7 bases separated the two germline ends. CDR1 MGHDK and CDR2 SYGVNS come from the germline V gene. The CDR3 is CASSALRTEAFF. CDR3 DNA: TGTGCCAGCAGTGCCTTGCGCACTGAAGCTTTCTTT. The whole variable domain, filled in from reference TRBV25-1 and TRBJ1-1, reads EADIYQTPRYLVIGTGKKITLECSQTMGHDKMYWYQQDPGMELHLIHYSYGVNSTEKGDLSSESTVSRIRTEHFPLTLESARPSHTSQYLCASSALRTEAFFGQGTRLTVV.

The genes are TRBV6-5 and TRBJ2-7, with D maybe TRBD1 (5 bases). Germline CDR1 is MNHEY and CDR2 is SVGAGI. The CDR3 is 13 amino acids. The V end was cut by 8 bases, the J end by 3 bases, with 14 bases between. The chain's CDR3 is CASRSGWDYEQYF. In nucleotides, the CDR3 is TGTGCCAGCCGGTCAGGGTGGGACTACGAGCAGTACTTC.

The DNA of the CDR3 is TGTGCCAGCAGCCAGGGCGGGAGGGGTTACGAGCAGTACTTC. Its protein product is CASSQGGRGYEQYF. The chain joins TRBV4-2 to TRBJ2-7, with 9 bases that match TRBD2. CDR1 and CDR2 from the germline V gene are LGHNA and YNFKEQ. The CDR3 loop spans 14 amino acids. V shed 3 bases, J shed 4 bases, and the junction held 4 bases outside the gene matches.